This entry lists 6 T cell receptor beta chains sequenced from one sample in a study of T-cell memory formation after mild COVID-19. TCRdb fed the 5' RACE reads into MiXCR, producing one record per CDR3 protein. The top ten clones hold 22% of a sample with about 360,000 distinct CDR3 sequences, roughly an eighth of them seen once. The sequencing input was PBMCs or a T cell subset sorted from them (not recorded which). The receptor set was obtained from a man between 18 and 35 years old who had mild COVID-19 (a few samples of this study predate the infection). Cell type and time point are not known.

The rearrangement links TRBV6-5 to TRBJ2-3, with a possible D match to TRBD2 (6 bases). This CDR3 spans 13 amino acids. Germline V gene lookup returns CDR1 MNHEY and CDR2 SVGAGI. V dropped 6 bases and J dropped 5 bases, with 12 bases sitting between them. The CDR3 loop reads CASRWDFRDTQYF. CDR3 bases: TGTGCCAGCAGATGGGACTTCAGAGATACGCAGTATTTT.

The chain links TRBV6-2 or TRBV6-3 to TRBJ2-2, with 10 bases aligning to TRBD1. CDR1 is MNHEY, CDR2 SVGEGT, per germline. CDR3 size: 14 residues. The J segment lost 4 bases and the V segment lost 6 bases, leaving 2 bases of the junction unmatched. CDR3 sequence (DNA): TGTGCCAGCAGGGGGACAGGGGTCACCGGGGAGCTGTTTTTT. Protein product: CASRGTGVTGELFF.

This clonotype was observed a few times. CDR3 sequence reads: CASSAQGSGDTQYF. The CDR3 DNA is TGTGCCAGCAGTGCACAGGGGTCTGGGGATACGCAGTATTTT. The rearrangement joins TRBV25-1 to TRBJ2-3; 7 positions agree with TRBD1. The CDR3 runs 14 residues. Germline CDR1 and CDR2: MGHDK and SYGVNS. Losses at the gene ends were 4 bases for V and 6 bases for J; bases not matched to a gene: 7.

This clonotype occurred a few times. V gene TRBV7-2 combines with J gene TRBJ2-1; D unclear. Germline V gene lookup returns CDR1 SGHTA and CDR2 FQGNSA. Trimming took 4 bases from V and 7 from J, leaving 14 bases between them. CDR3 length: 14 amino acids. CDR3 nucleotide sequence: TGTGCCAGCAGCTCTCCGGGCATACAGAATGAGCAGTTCTTC. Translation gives CASSSPGIQNEQFF.

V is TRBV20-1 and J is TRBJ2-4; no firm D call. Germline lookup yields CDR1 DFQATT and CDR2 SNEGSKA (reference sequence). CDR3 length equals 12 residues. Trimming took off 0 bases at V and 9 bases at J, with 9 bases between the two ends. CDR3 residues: CSAREGGGIQYF. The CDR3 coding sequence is TGCAGTGCTAGAGAGGGTGGCGGCATTCAGTACTTC.

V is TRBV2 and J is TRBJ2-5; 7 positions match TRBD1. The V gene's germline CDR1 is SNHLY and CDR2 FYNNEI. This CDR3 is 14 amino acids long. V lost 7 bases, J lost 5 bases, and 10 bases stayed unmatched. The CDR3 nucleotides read TGTGCCAGCACACAATCGACAGGGCTGGAGACCCAGTACTTC. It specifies CASTQSTGLETQYF.